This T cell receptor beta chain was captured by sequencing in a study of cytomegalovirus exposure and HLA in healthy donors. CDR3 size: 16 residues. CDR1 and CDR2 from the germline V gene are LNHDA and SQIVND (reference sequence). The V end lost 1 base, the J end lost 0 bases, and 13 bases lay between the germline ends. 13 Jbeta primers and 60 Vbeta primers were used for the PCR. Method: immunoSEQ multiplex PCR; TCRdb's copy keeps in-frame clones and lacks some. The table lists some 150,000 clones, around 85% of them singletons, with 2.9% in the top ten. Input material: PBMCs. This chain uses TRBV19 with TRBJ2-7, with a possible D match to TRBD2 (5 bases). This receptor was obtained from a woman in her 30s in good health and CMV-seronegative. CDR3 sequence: CASSIAVTGSSYEQYF. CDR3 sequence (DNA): TGTGCCAGTAGTATAGCCGTGACGGGGAGCTCCTACGAGCAGTACTTC.